This TCR beta chain originates from a study of blood T cell repertoires in COVID-19. For the study at large: COVID-19 samples, acute and convalescent, were from the United States, Italy and Spain. Sources were T cells, B-cell-depleted T cells, or PBMCs; the material itself was cDNA or gDNA.

This clone was counted a single time. Source study methods: Reference gene primer amplification gave estimated nucleated cell counts. TCRdb's copy holds only in-frame clones and misses some; the assay was immunoSEQ multiplex PCR. V and J calls and clone size come straight from that table; D and trimming were deduced from the DNA. Counted here are 90,000 to 150,000 clones, 79% occurring once; the ten biggest clones make up around 4.1%. This CDR3 spans 13 amino acids. The ends were cut back, 4 bases at V and 7 bases at J, with 9 bases in the middle. Germline CDR1 KGHDR, CDR2 SFDVKD. The material sequenced was peripheral blood. The sequence was obtained from a woman of 80 years or more with acute or convalescent COVID-19. V usage is TRBV24-1 and J usage is TRBJ2-2; D is possibly TRBD1 (5 bases). CDR3 amino acids: CATSESGIGELFF. CDR3 DNA: TGTGCCACCAGTGAATCAGGGATCGGGGAGCTGTTTTTT.